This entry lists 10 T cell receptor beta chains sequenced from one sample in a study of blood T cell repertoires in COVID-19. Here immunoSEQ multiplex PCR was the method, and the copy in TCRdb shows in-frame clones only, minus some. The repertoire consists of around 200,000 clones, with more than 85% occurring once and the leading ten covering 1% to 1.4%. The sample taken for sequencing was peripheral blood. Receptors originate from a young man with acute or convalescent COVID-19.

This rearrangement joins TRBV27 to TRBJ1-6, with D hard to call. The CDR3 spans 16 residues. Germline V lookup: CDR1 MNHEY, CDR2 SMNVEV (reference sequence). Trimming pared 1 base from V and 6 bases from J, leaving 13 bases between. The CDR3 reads CASSLYSGFLNSPLHF. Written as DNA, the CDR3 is TGTGCCAGCAGTTTATACTCGGGATTCCTTAATTCACCCCTCCACTTT.

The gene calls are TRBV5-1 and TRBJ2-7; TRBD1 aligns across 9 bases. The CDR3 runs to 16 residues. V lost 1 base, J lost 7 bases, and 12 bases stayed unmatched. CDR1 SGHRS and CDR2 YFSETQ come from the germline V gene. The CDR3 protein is CASSLRWGTGSREQYF. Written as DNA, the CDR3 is TGCGCCAGCAGCTTGAGGTGGGGGACAGGGTCCAGGGAGCAGTACTTC.

This CDR3 reads CSVEGSVGEKLFF. In DNA form, the CDR3 reads TGCAGCGTTGAAGGCAGCGTTGGCGAAAAACTGTTTTTT. This chain uses TRBV29-1 with TRBJ1-4; D is unclear. V lost 1 base to trimming and J lost 8 bases, with 11 bases between them. The germline gives CDR1 SQVTM, CDR2 ANQGSEA. The CDR3 contains 13 residues. Variable domain in full (rest from reference TRBV29-1 and TRBJ1-4): SAVISQKPSRDICQRGTSLTIQCQVDSQVTMMFWYRQQPGQSLTLIATANQGSEATYESGFVIDKFPISRPNLTFSTLTVSNMSPEDSSIYLCSVEGSVGEKLFFGSGTQLSVL.

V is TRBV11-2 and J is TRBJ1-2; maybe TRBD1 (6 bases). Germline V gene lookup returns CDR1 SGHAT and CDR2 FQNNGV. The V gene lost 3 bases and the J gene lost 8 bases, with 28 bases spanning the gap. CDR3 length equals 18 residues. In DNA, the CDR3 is TGTGCCAGCAGCTTGTACTTGGACAGTCAACTTACTCAAAGGGGCTACACCTTC. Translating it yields CASSLYLDSQLTQRGYTF. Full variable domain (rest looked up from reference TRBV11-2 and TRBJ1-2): EAGVAQSPRYKIIEKRQSVAFWCNPISGHATLYWYQQILGQGPKLLIQFQNNGVVDDSQLPKDRFSAERLKGVDSTLKIQPAKLEDSAVYLCASSLYLDSQLTQRGYTFGSGTRLTVV.

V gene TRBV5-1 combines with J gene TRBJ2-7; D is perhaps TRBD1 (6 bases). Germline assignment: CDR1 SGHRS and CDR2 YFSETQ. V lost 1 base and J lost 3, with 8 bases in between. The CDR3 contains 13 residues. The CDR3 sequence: CASSLQQGYEQYF. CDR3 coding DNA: TGCGCCAGCAGCTTGCAACAGGGCTACGAGCAGTACTTC.

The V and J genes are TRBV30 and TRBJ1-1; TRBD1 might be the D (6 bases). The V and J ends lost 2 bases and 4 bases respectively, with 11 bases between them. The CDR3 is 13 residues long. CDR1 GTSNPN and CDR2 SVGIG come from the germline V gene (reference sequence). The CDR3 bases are TGTGCCTGGAGTTATGGGGACACCACTGAAGCTTTCTTT. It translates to CAWSYGDTTEAFF.

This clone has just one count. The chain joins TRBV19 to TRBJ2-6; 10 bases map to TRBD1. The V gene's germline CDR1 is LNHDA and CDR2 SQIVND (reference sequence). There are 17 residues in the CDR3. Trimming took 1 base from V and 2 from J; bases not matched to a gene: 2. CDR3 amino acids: CASSIVTGGPGANVLTF. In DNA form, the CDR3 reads TGTGCCAGTAGTATAGTGACAGGGGGCCCTGGGGCCAACGTCCTGACTTTC.

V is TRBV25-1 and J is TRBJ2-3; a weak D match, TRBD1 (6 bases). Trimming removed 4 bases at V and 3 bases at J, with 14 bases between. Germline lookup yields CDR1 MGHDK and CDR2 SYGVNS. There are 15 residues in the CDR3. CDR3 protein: CASSVSTGRTDTQYF. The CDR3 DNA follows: TGTGCCAGCAGTGTCTCGACAGGAAGGACAGATACGCAGTATTTT.

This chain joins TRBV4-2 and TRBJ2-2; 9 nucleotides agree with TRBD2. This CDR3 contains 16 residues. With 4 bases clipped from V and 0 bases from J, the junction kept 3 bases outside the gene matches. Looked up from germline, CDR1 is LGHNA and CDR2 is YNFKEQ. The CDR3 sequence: CASSLLAGPNTGELFF. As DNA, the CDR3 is TGTGCCAGCAGCCTTCTAGCGGGGCCGAACACCGGGGAGCTGTTTTTT.

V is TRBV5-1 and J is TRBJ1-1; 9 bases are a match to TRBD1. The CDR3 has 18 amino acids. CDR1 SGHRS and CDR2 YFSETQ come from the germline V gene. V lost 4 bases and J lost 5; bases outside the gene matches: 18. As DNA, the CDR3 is TGCGCCAGCAGCCCGTCCCGGGACAGGGCACTTAGGAGGACTGAAGCTTTCTTT. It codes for CASSPSRDRALRRTEAFF.